Given below is one T cell receptor beta chain in context. Per the germline V gene, CDR1 is SGHRS and CDR2 is YFSETQ. The CDR3 has 14 residues. The V gene end was trimmed by 4 bases and the J gene end by 5 bases; junction bases not matched to a gene: 9. This specimen comes from a study of somatic mutations in cytotoxic T cells in rheumatoid arthritis. In the study's own analysis: Matching between patient CD8+ clones larger than 1% and published virus-specific TCRB sequences was rare. Data came from immunoSEQ multiplex PCR; TCRdb stores just in-frame clones and leaves some out. V and J calls and clone size are given by that table; D and trimming were obtained from the DNA. The profile covers approximately 15,000 clones, with over 60% appearing a single time and 11% to 15% taken by the ten largest.

The chain has TRBV5-1 and TRBJ2-7, with 7 positions matching TRBD1. The material sequenced was CD8+ T cells sorted from blood. The clonotype originates from an adult with rheumatoid arthritis. The CDR3 region has the DNA TGCGCCAGCAGCCCAGAGACAGGGCTCCACGAGCAGTACTTC. This translates into CASSPETGLHEQYF.